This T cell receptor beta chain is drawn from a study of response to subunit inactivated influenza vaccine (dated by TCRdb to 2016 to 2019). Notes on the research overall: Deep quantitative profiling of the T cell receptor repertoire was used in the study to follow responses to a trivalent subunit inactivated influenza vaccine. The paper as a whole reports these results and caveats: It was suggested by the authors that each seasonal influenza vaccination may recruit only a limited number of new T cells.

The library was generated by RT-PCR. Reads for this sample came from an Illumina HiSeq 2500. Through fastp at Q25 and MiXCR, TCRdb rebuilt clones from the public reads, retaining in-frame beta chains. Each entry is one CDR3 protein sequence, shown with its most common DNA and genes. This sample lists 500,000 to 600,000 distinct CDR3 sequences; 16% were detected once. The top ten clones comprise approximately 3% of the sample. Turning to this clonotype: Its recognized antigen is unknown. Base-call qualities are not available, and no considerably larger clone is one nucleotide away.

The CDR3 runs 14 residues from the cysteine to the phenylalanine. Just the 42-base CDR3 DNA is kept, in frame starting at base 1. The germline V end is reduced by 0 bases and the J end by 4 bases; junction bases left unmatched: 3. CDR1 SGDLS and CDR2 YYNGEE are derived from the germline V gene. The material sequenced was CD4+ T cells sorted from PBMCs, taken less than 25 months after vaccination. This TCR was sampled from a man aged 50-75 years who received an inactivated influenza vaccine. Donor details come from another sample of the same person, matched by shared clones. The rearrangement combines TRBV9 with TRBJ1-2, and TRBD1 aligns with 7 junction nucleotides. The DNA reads TGTGCCAGCAGCGTAGGATCAGGGGGCTATGGCTACACCTTC. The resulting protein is CASSVGSGGYGYTF. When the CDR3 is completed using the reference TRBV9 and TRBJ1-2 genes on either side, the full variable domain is DSGVTQTPKHLITATGQRVTLRCSPRSGDLSVYWYQQSLDQGLQFLIQYYNGEERAKGNILERFSAQQFPDLHSELNLSSLELGDSALYFCASSVGSGGYGYTFGSGTRLTVV.